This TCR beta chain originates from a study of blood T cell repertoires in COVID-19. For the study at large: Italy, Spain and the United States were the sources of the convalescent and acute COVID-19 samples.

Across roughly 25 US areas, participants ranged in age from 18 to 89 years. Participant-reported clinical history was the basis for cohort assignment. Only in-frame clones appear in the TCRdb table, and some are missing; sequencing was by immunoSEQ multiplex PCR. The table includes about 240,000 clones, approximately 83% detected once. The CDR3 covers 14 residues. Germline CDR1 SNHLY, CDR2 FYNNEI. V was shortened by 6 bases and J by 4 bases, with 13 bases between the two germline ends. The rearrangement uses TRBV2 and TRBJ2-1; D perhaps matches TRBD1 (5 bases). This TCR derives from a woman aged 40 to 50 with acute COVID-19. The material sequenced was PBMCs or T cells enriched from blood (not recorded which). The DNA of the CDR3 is TGTGCCAGCAGAGGGGCAGATACTTACAATGAGCAGTTCTTC. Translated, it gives CASRGADTYNEQFF.